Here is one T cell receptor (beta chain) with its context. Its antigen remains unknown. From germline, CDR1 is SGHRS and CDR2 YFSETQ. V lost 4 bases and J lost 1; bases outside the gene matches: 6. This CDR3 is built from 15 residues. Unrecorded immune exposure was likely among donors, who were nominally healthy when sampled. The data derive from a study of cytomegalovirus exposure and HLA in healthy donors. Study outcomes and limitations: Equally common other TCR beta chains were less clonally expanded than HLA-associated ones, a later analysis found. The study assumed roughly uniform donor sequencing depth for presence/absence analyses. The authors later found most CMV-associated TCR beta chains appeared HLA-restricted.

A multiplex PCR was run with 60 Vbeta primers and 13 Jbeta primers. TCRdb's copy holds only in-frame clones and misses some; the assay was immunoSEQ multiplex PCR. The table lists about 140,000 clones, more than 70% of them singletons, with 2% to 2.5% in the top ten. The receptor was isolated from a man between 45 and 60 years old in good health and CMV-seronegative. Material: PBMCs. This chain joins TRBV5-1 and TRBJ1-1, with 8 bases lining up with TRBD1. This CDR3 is CASSAIGQGNTEAFF. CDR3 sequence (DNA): TGCGCCAGCAGCGCCATTGGACAGGGGAACACTGAAGCTTTCTTT.